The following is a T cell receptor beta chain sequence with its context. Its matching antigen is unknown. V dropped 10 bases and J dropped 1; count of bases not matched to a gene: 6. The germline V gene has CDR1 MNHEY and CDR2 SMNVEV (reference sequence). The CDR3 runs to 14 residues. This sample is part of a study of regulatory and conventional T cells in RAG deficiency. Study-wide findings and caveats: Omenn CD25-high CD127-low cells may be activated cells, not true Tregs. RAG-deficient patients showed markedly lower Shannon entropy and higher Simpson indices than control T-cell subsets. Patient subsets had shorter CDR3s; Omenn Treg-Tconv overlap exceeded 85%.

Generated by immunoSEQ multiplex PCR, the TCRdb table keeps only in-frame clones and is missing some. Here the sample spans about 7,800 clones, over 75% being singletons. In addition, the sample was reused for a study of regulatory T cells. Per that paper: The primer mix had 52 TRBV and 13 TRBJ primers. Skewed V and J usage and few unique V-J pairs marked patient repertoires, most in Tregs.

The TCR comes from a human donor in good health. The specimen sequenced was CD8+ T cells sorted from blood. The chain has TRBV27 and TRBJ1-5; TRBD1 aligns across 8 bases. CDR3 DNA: TGTGCCACTCAGGGGACAGGAAGCAATCAGCCCCAGCATTTT. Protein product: CATQGTGSNQPQHF.